The 2 T cell receptor beta chains presented below share a single source sample, sequenced in a study of control samples from healthy donors and cancer patients. Measured with immunoSEQ multiplex PCR; TCRdb has only the in-frame clones, and not every one. Seen here are about 92,000 clones, roughly four fifths observed once, and the top ten hold approximately 9.8%. The sequencing sample was made of blood. All receptors derive from a woman aged 60-75 years in good health.

The chain employs TRBV11-2 and TRBJ1-6; D not certain. The V and J ends lost 4 bases and 3 bases respectively, with 7 bases between them. CDR3 length equals 14 residues. Germline V gene data show CDR1 as SGHAT and CDR2 as FQNNGV. DNA for the CDR3: TGTGCCAGCAGCTCTCAACGCTATAATTCACCCCTCCACTTT. It translates to CASSSQRYNSPLHF.

There are a few counts of this clone. This chain uses TRBV10-1 with TRBJ1-1, with 9 bases identical to TRBD1. The CDR3 length is 16 residues. Germline V CDR1 and CDR2: WNHNN, SYGVQD (reference sequence). The junction had 16 bases not matched to a gene; V was cut back by 10 bases and J by 4 bases. Here the CDR3 DNA reads TGCGCCACGTCCCGAGAACAGGGGGCAAGGAGCACTGAAGCTTTCTTT. Translated: CATSREQGARSTEAFF.